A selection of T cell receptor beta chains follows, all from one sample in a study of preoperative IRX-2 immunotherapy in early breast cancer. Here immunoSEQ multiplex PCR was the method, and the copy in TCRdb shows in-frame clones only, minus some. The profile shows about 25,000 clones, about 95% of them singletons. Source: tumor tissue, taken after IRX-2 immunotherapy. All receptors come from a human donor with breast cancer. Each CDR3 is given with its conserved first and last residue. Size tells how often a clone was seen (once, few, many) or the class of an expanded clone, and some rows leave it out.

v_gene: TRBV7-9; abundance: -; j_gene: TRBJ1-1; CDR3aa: CASSLGQMNTEAFF
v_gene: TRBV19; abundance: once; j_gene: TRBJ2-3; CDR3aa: CASRVRGTDTQYF
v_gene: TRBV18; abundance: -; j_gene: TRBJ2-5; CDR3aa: CASSPDQETQYF
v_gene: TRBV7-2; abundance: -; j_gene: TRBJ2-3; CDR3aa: CASSFHGSDTQYF
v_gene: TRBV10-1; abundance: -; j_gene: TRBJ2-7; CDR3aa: CASSGSKPGHSYEQYF
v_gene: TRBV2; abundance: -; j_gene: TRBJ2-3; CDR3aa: CASSEGPSTDTQYF
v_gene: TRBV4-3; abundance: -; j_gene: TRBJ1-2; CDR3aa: CASSQDRTQGISTF
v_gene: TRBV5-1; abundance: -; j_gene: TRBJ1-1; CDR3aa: CASSPRDRGPTEAFF
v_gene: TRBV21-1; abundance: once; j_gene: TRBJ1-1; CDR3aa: CASGQGGTEAFF
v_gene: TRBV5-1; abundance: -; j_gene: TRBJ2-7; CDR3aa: CASSYSRDVAYEQYF
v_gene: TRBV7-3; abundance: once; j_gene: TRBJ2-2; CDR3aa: CASSSDRGGQLFF
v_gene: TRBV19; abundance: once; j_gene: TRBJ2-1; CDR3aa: CASSPPRGITNEQFF
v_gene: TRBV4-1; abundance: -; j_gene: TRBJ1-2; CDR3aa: CASSQESQRSPQWGYTF
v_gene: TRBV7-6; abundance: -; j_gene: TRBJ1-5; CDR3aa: CASSLDGVGNQPQHF
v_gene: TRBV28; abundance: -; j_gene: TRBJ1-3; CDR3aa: CASSPTRSGNTIYF
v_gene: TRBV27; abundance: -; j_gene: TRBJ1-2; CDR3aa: CASREGQGNSNYGYTF
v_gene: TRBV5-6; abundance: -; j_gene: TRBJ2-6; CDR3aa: CASSLFAAGANVLTF
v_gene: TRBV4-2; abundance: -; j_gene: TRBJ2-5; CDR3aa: CASSQDLTGTVLWTQYF
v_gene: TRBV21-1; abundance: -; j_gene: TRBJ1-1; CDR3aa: CASSKKFARVGGDMNTEAFF
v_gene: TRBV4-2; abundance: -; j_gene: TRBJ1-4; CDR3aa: CASSPGVNEKLFF
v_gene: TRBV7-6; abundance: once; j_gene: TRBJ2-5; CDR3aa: CASSFRWRGGETQYF
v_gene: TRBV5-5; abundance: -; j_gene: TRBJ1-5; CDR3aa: CASSPDRAPGQPQHF
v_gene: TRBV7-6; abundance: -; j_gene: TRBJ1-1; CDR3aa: CASSLRGEHTEAFF
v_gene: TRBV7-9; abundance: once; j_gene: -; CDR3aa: CASSSGQGAWDEQYF
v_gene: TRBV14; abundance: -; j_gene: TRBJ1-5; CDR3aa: CASSQDGGQPQHF
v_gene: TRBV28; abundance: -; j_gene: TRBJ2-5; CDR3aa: CASSWSWGEKRETQYF
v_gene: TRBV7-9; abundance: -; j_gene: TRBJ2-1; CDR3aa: CASSYPTGWNEQFF